This TCR beta chain comes out of a study of shared clonotypes between healthy human individuals. Study-wide points: The study generally estimated greater richness for naive than memory subsets.

Only a few counts were recorded for this clone. Its specificity is unknown. V was pared by 0 bases and J by 0 bases, with 12 bases between. Germline loops: CDR1 MGHRA, CDR2 YSYEKL. CDR3 length: 17 residues. Assay used: immunoSEQ multiplex PCR; TCRdb lists only in-frame clones, some missing. The sample shows over a million clones, approximately 68% of them seen only once. This clonotype originated in a young man in good health. The chain joins TRBV4-1 to TRBJ1-3, with D unclear. Material: memory CD4+ T cells sorted from blood. Subset denoted: CD45RA-negative fraction. Here the CDR3 reads CASSQDGQIGSGNTIYF. CDR3 coding DNA: TGCGCCAGCAGCCAAGATGGCCAGATCGGCTCTGGAAACACCATATATTTT.